These 6 T cell receptor beta chains were sequenced from one sample in a study of blood T cell repertoires in COVID-19. Generated by immunoSEQ multiplex PCR, the TCRdb table keeps only in-frame clones and is missing some. The table shows about 310,000 clones, with around 86% occurring only once. Sequenced input: peripheral blood. The receptors derive from a man aged 45-60 years with active or convalescent COVID-19.

The rearrangement links TRBV2 to TRBJ2-7; weak D call: TRBD2 (6 bases). This CDR3 has 15 amino acids. Germline V CDR1 and CDR2: SNHLY, FYNNEI. Trimming pared 4 bases from V and 7 bases from J, leaving 20 bases between. CDR3 sequence reads: CASSVLARGLGEQYF. The CDR3 DNA reads TGTGCCAGCAGTGTACTAGCACGGGGCTTAGGGGAGCAGTACTTC.

This sequence joins TRBV30 and TRBJ1-3; D perhaps matches TRBD1 (5 bases). Germline CDR1 is GTSNPN and CDR2 is SVGIG (reference sequence). The CDR3 contains 13 residues. The germline V and J ends were trimmed by 5 bases and 0 bases, with 8 bases remaining between them. The CDR3 coding sequence is TGTGCCTGGGAGGGGTACTCTGGAAACACCATATATTTT. Amino acids: CAWEGYSGNTIYF. Filled out from reference TRBV30 and TRBJ1-3, the complete variable domain reads SQTIHQWPATLVQPVGSPLSLECTVEGTSNPNLYWYRQAAGRGLQLLFYSVGIGQISSEVPQNLSASRPQDRQFILSSKKLLLSDSGFYLCAWEGYSGNTIYFGEGSWLTVV.

V usage is TRBV5-4 and J usage is TRBJ1-1, with no clear D. Germline CDR1 reads SGHNT; CDR2 reads YYREEE (reference sequence). This CDR3 has 15 amino acids. The ends were cut back, 2 bases at V and 4 bases at J, with 15 bases in the middle. The CDR3 is CASSLAGIGGTEAFF. For the CDR3, the DNA is TGTGCCAGCAGCTTAGCGGGGATAGGAGGCACTGAAGCTTTCTTT.

This clone was detected only once. This rearrangement joins TRBV7-2 to TRBJ2-7; 10 bases line up with TRBD2. Germline loops: CDR1 SGHTA, CDR2 FQGNSA. CDR3 length equals 16 residues. The V segment lost 4 bases and the J segment 7 bases; nucleotides outside the gene matches: 13. For the CDR3, the DNA is TGTGCCAGCAGCTACCTTGGTGCTAGCGGGGGTAGAGAGCAGTACTTC. It specifies CASSYLGASGGREQYF.

V is TRBV28 and J is TRBJ1-6; D is undetermined. The CDR3 runs to 16 residues. The V gene lost 3 bases and the J gene lost 1 base, with 10 bases spanning the gap. Germline-derived CDR1 and CDR2 are MDHEN and SYDVKM. The CDR3 region is CASSLASGSYNSPLHF. For the CDR3, the DNA is TGTGCCAGCAGTTTGGCCTCAGGTTCCTATAATTCACCCCTCCACTTT.

CDR3 bases: TGTGCCATCAGTGGGACAGGGGGTACCGATACGCAGTATTTT. Translating gives CAISGTGGTDTQYF. The rearrangement joins TRBV10-3 to TRBJ2-3; the match to TRBD1 covers 10 bases. V shed 4 bases and J 6 bases; nucleotides not matched to a gene: 4. Germline CDR1 ENHRY, CDR2 SYGVKD. This CDR3 has 14 amino acids.